One sample yielded the 18 T cell receptor beta chains listed below, sequenced in a study of blood T cell repertoires in COVID-19. Profiled with immunoSEQ multiplex PCR; TCRdb holds only in-frame clones, not every one. The top ten clones hold around 3.1% of a sample with approximately 250,000 clones, 80% to 90% of them seen once. The sample was PBMCs or T cells enriched from blood (not recorded which). The receptors originated from a woman between 35 and 50 years old who had been exposed to COVID-19.

This clone was counted a few times. The chain joins TRBV30 to TRBJ2-7, with 7 positions matching TRBD1. V shed 1 base and J 2 bases; nucleotides not matched to a gene: 5. This CDR3 spans 14 amino acids. Germline CDR1 and CDR2: GTSNPN and SVGIG (reference sequence). The CDR3 spells CAWSGGTVTYEQYF. The CDR3 DNA is TGTGCCTGGAGTGGGGGGACAGTTACCTACGAGCAGTACTTC.

The rearrangement joins TRBV6-1 to TRBJ2-1; 11 nucleotides line up with TRBD2. Per the germline V gene, CDR1 is MNHNS and CDR2 is SASEGT. The V and J ends lost 2 bases and 4 bases, in that order; junction bases with no gene match: 4. The CDR3 has 16 amino acids. In nucleotides, the CDR3 is TGTGCCAGCAGTGAAAGGGGACTAGCGGATTACAATGAGCAGTTCTTC. Translated: CASSERGLADYNEQFF.

This clone was recorded only once. This rearrangement joins TRBV27 to TRBJ1-1; 8 nucleotides align to TRBD1. Germline CDR1 MNHEY, CDR2 SMNVEV (reference sequence). The CDR3 length is 14 residues. V lost 5 bases, J lost 10 bases, and 12 bases stayed unmatched. The CDR3 coding sequence is TGTGCCAGCAGTCCCCTCGGACAGGGCGGCGGAGCTTTCTTT. Translation gives CASSPLGQGGGAFF.

At least ten counts were recorded for this clone. V and J are TRBV28 and TRBJ1-1; D is possibly TRBD1 (5 bases). The CDR3 length is 14 residues. Trimming shortened V by 5 bases and J by 0 bases, and 10 bases separated the two germline ends. Germline values: CDR1 MDHEN, CDR2 SYDVKM. CDR3: CASSLTVMNTEAFF. The CDR3 DNA follows: TGTGCCAGCAGTCTGACAGTTATGAACACTGAAGCTTTCTTT.

The chain has TRBV6-1 and TRBJ1-3; possibly TRBD1 for D (6 bases). This CDR3 contains 16 residues. Trimming left V 2 bases short and J 2 bases short, with 13 bases between. From germline, CDR1 is MNHNS and CDR2 SASEGT. The chain's CDR3 is CASSESDRITGNTIYF. CDR3 bases: TGTGCCAGCAGTGAATCGGACAGAATTACTGGAAACACCATATATTTT.

Comments on this clone: A junction end diverges from the germline sequence, so it may reflect a read error. The J gene is TRBJ2-2, the V gene TRBV5-1; 9 nucleotides line up with TRBD2. The CDR3 has 16 amino acids. The germline gives CDR1 SGHRS, CDR2 YFSETQ. CDR3 region: CASSLALAGNTGELFF. The CDR3 DNA sequence: TGTGCCAGCAGCTTGGCACTAGCGGGGAACACCGGGGAGCTGTTTTTT.

The chain joins TRBV7-2 to TRBJ1-1; D remains ambiguous. The CDR3 has 14 residues. Per germline, CDR1 SGHTA and CDR2 FQGNSA. Trimming removed 5 bases from V and 5 bases from J, with 15 bases in between. The CDR3 spells CASSVTSGITEAFF. CDR3 sequence (DNA): TGTGCCAGCAGCGTTACATCGGGGATTACTGAAGCTTTCTTT.

The rearrangement joins TRBV14 to TRBJ1-2; D unclear. Deletions cut 2 bases from V and 7 bases from J, with 14 bases between. The CDR3 length is 14 residues. Germline lookup yields CDR1 SGHDN and CDR2 FVKESK. This CDR3 is CASSQTQSIGGYTF. The CDR3 DNA sequence: TGTGCCAGCAGCCAAACACAGTCCATTGGTGGCTACACCTTC.

J is TRBJ1-2 and V is TRBV29-1; 10 positions match TRBD1. The ends lost 4 bases at V and 4 bases at J; junction bases unmatched: 3. The CDR3 covers 13 residues. Germline values: CDR1 SQVTM, CDR2 ANQGSEA. The CDR3 loop is CSVGTGGFYGYTF. CDR3 bases: TGCAGCGTTGGGACAGGGGGGTTCTATGGCTACACCTTC.

This sequence joins TRBV11-2 and TRBJ1-3; D is undetermined. V lost 7 bases and J lost 3, with 7 bases in between. CDR1 and CDR2 from the germline V gene are SGHAT and FQNNGV. The CDR3 length is 12 residues. The DNA for the CDR3 is TGTGCCAGCACACTGAATGGAAACACCATATATTTT. This encodes CASTLNGNTIYF.

The chain joins TRBV24-1 to TRBJ1-1; D not resolved. Trimming took off 5 bases at V and 11 bases at J, with 14 bases between the two ends. This CDR3 contains 12 residues. The germline CDR1 and CDR2 sequences are KGHDR and SFDVKD. The CDR3 DNA sequence: TGTGCCACCAGTGGCCCCGGGGAGCGGGCTTTCTTT. Its translation: CATSGPGERAFF.

The chain combines TRBV24-1 with TRBJ1-1, with 11 bases matching TRBD1. CDR3 length equals 20 residues. J was trimmed by 0 bases and V by 4 bases; bases with no gene match: 15. Germline assignment: CDR1 KGHDR and CDR2 SFDVKD. CDR3 in DNA: TGTGCCACCAGTGACCCCGAGGGGACAGGGGGGACTAATCTGAACACTGAAGCTTTCTTT. Amino acid sequence: CATSDPEGTGGTNLNTEAFF.

This clone has only one observation. The chain joins TRBV19 to TRBJ1-5; D possibly corresponds to TRBD1 (6 bases). Looked up from germline, CDR1 is LNHDA and CDR2 is SQIVND (reference sequence). Trimming took 5 bases from V and 9 from J, leaving 17 bases between them. This CDR3 has 14 residues. The CDR3 reads CASSAVGEGGPQHF. The CDR3 DNA is TGTGCCAGTAGTGCGGTTGGGGAGGGGGGGCCCCAGCATTTT.

CDR3 amino acids: CASSFGGGGPDTQYF. The CDR3 DNA is TGCGCCAGCAGCTTTGGAGGGGGGGGGCCAGATACGCAGTATTTT. This chain connects TRBV4-3 to TRBJ2-3; TRBD2 might be the D (7 bases). Trimming removed 5 bases from V and 4 bases from J, with 16 bases in between. Looked up from germline, CDR1 is LGHNA and CDR2 is YSLEER. CDR3 length equals 15 residues.

The chain links TRBV6-5 to TRBJ1-4, with D maybe TRBD1 (6 bases). This CDR3 is 14 amino acids long. Trimming cost V 2 bases and J 8 bases, with 12 bases left between them. The germline V gene encodes CDR1 MNHEY and CDR2 SVGAGI. CDR3 protein: CASSYEHQGEKLFF. DNA of the CDR3: TGTGCCAGCAGTTACGAACACCAGGGGGAAAAACTGTTTTTT.

V usage is TRBV5-1 and J usage is TRBJ1-1, with a weak D call TRBD1 (6 bases). The CDR3 loop spans 15 amino acids. From germline, CDR1 is SGHRS and CDR2 YFSETQ. V lost 5 bases and J lost 4, with 18 bases in between. CDR3 sequence reads: CASRGNRGRGTEAFF. DNA for the CDR3: TGCGCCAGCAGGGGGAATAGGGGGAGGGGCACTGAAGCTTTCTTT.

J is TRBJ1-2 and V is TRBV4-3; D perhaps matches TRBD1 (5 bases). This CDR3 spans 13 amino acids. Germline V CDR1 and CDR2: LGHNA, YSLEER. V lost 6 bases and J lost 4, with 12 bases in between. Written as DNA, the CDR3 is TGCGCCAGCAGAGGGCAGGGCTCCTATGGCTACACCTTC. This encodes CASRGQGSYGYTF.

The chain carries TRBV28 and TRBJ1-5; D might be TRBD1 (5 bases). Trimming took 8 bases from V and 0 from J, leaving 14 bases between them. The V gene's germline CDR1 is MDHEN and CDR2 SYDVKM. The CDR3 is 15 amino acids. CDR3 sequence: CASLPQGISNQPQHF. CDR3 coding DNA: TGTGCCAGCCTACCCCAGGGAATTAGCAATCAGCCCCAGCATTTT.